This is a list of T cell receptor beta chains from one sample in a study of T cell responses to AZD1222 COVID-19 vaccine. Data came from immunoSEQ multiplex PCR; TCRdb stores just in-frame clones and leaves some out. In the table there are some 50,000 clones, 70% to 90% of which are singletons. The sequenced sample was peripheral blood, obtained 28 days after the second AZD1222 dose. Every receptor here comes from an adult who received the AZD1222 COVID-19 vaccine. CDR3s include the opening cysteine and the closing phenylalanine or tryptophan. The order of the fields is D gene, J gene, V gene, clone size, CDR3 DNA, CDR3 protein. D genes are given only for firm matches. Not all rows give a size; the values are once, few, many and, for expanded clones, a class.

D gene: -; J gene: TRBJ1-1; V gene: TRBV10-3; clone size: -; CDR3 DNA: TGTGCCATCAGTGAGTTGGGGGAGGCTTTGAACACTGAAGCTTTCTTT; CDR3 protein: CAISELGEALNTEAFF
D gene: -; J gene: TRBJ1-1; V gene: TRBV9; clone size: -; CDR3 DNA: TGTGCCAGCAGCGAGCCCGGTGCTGAAGCTTTCTTT; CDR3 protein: CASSEPGAEAFF
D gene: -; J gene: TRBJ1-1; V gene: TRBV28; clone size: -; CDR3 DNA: TGTGCCAGCAAGCCAGGGGTGAACACTGAAGCTTTCTTT; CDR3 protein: CASKPGVNTEAFF
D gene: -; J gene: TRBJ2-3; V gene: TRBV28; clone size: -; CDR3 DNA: TGTGCCAGCAGTTTATCGCTTTCGAAGGCCGGCACAGATACGCAGTATTTT; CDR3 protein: CASSLSLSKAGTDTQYF
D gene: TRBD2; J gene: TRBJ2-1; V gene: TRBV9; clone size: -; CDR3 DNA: TGTGCCAGCAGCGATAGCGGGGGGTATGGCAATGAGCAGTTCTTC; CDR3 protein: CASSDSGGYGNEQFF
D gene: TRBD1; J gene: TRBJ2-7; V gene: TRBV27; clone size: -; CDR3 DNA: TGTGCCAGCAGTTTATCATTTACGGGGCAGGGGGACTACGAGCAGTACTTC; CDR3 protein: CASSLSFTGQGDYEQYF
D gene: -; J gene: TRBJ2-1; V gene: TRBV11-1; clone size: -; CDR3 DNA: TGTGCCAGCAGCCTAAAGACGAGGACGGGGCAGTTCTTC; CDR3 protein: CASSLKTRTGQFF
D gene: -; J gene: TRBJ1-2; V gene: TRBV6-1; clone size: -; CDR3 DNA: TGTGCCAGCAGTGAATTCGGGGCTGGGGATGGCTACACCTTC; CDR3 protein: CASSEFGAGDGYTF
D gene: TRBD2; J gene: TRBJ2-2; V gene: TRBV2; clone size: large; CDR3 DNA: TGTGCCAGCAGTGCGGGACTAATAGCCCCCGGGGAGCTGTTTTTT; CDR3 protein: CASSAGLIAPGELFF
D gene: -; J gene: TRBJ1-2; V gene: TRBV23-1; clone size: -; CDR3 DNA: TGCGCCAGCAGTCAAGTAACCAGGGACCTGTTAGCTAACTATGGCTACACCTTC; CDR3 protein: CASSQVTRDLLANYGYTF
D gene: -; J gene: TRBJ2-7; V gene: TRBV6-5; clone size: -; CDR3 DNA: TGTGCCAGCCTACAAGCGGGTTTTAAAAGTAACGAGCAGTACTTC; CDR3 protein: CASLQAGFKSNEQYF
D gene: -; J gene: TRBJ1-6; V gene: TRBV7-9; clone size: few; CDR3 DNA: TGTGCCAGCAGCCCAGGGTCAGGAAATAATTCACCCCTCCACTTT; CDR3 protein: CASSPGSGNNSPLHF
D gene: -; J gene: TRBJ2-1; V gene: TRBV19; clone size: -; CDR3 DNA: TGTGCCAGTAGTATAGATTACCTCCGGTCCTCCTACAATGAGCAGTTCTTC; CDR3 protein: CASSIDYLRSSYNEQFF
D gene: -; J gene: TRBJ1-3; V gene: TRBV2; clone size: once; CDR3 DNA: TGTGCCAGCGGCGGTGCGGACGACTCTGGAAACACCATATATTTT; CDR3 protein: CASGGADDSGNTIYF
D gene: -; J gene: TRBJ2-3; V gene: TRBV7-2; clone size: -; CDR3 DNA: TGTGCCAGCAGCGAAGACTACCATGCAGCGGATACGCAGTATTTT; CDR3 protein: CASSEDYHAADTQYF
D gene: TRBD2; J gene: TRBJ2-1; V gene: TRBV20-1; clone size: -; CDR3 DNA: TGCAGTGCTAGTTGGGCGGGAGGCCTAAACAATGAGCAGTTCTTC; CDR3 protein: CSASWAGGLNNEQFF
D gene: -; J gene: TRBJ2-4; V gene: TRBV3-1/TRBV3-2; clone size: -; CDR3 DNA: TGTGCCAGCAGCCACCGTCGGGGAGCGGCCAAAAACATTCAGTACTTC; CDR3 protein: CASSHRRGAAKNIQYF
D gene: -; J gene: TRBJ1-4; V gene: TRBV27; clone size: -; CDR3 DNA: TGTGCCAGCAGGGACACCACGGACGTTGGAAAACTGTTTTTT; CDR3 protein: CASRDTTDVGKLFF
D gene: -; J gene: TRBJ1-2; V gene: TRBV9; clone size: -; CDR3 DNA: TGTGCCAGCAGCGGAACCGGGACTCAGAAGGGCTACACCTTC; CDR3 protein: CASSGTGTQKGYTF